The 23 T cell receptor beta chains below all came from one sample that was sequenced in a study of cytomegalovirus exposure and HLA in healthy donors. Primers included in the PCR were 60 Vbeta and 13 Jbeta primers. The method was immunoSEQ multiplex PCR; TCRdb's version includes in-frame clones alone and lacks a portion of them. The sample lists tens of thousands of clones, around three quarters occurring once. Material: PBMCs. The receptors here all came from a young man in good health and CMV-seronegative.

The rearrangement uses TRBV25-1 and TRBJ2-3; tentative D call: TRBD2 (6 bases). The V gene lost 7 bases and the J gene lost 0 bases, with 14 bases spanning the gap. CDR3 length: 15 residues. The germline CDR1 and CDR2 sequences are MGHDK and SYGVNS. The DNA of the CDR3 is TGTGCCAGCAAAGCTCGGCGGGAAAGCACAGATACGCAGTATTTT. Translation: CASKARRESTDTQYF.

The V and J genes are TRBV19 and TRBJ2-7; the D is unclear. The CDR3 sequence is 14 residues long. V lost 2 bases and J lost 3, with 11 bases in between. Germline V gene sequence: CDR1 LNHDA, CDR2 SQIVND (reference sequence). The CDR3 bases are TGTGCCAGTAGTATACGTGGAGATAGCTACGAGCAGTACTTC. Its protein product is CASSIRGDSYEQYF.

This chain connects TRBV6-1 to TRBJ1-2; D remains ambiguous. Germline V gene sequence: CDR1 MNHNS, CDR2 SASEGT. CDR3 size: 14 residues. Trimming took 4 bases from V and 4 from J, leaving 13 bases between them. CDR3 sequence (DNA): TGTGCCAGCAGTGGCAAACCGACGGGCTATGGCTACACCTTC. The encoded protein is CASSGKPTGYGYTF.

The V gene is TRBV19, the J gene TRBJ1-2, with D maybe TRBD1 (6 bases). The V gene lost 7 bases and the J gene lost 7 bases, with 10 bases spanning the gap. Germline values: CDR1 LNHDA, CDR2 SQIVND (reference sequence). The CDR3 runs to 11 residues. Written as DNA, the CDR3 is TGTGCCAGTAACAACAGGGTTGGCTACACCTTC. It encodes CASNNRVGYTF.

The V and J genes are TRBV7-6 and TRBJ2-6, with 7 bases that match TRBD1. This CDR3 is 20 amino acids long. Losses at the gene ends were 0 bases for V and 2 bases for J; bases not matched to a gene: 13. Germline V gives CDR1 SGHVS, CDR2 FNYEAQ. CDR3 loop: CASSLAFLYSGGAGANVLTF. For the CDR3, the DNA is TGTGCCAGCAGCTTAGCCTTTCTTTATTCAGGGGGTGCTGGGGCCAACGTCCTGACTTTC.

The chain uses TRBV5-1 and TRBJ2-5; a possible D gene is TRBD1 (8 bases). The CDR3 consists of 16 residues. Trimming stripped 0 bases from V and 3 bases from J, with 15 bases between. Germline V gives CDR1 SGHRS, CDR2 YFSETQ. The CDR3 DNA reads as TGCGCCAGCAGCTTGGATGGACAGGGAGGGAAAGAGACCCAGTACTTC. Translated, it gives CASSLDGQGGKETQYF.

V gene TRBV5-6 combines with J gene TRBJ1-2, with 9 positions matching TRBD1. CDR3 length: 14 amino acids. The germline CDR1 and CDR2 sequences are SGHDT and YYEEEE. Trimming took 4 bases from V and 3 from J; bases not matched to a gene: 4. The CDR3: CASSGTGRDYGYTF. The CDR3 DNA is TGTGCCAGCAGCGGGACAGGGAGGGACTATGGCTACACCTTC.

V usage is TRBV6-1 and J usage is TRBJ2-7, with TRBD1 identical over 9 bases. V lost 2 bases and J lost 5; bases outside the gene matches: 4. This CDR3 has 14 residues. Per germline, CDR1 MNHNS and CDR2 SASEGT. The CDR3 DNA sequence: TGTGCCAGCAGTGAAACCGGGACAGGGAACGAGCAGTACTTC. Its translation: CASSETGTGNEQYF.

V and J are TRBV28 and TRBJ1-2, with a tentative D call TRBD1 (6 bases). The CDR3 runs 12 residues. Germline V lookup: CDR1 MDHEN, CDR2 SYDVKM. V was clipped by 6 bases and J by 6 bases, with 11 bases between them. CDR3 nucleotide sequence: TGTGCCAGCAGCGACAGGTATAATGGCTACACCTTC. Its protein product is CASSDRYNGYTF.

This clone was recorded only once. The chain links TRBV5-8 to TRBJ1-6, with 7 bases lining up with TRBD1. The V and J ends lost 7 bases and 7 bases, in that order; junction bases with no gene match: 5. This CDR3 is built from 13 residues. Germline V CDR1 and CDR2: SGHTS, YDEGEE. The CDR3 DNA reads TGTGCCAGCGTAGACAGGGCAAATTCACCCCTCCACTTT. Translating gives CASVDRANSPLHF.

The chain joins TRBV6-1 to TRBJ2-1, with 8 bases lining up with TRBD2. V was clipped by 4 bases and J by 3 bases; unmatched bases: 2. This CDR3 spans 14 amino acids. Germline V gene lookup returns CDR1 MNHNS and CDR2 SASEGT. The CDR3 sequence: CASSAGGNYNEQFF. The CDR3 DNA is TGTGCCAGCAGTGCGGGGGGGAACTACAATGAGCAGTTCTTC.

The gene calls are TRBV5-4 and TRBJ2-7, with TRBD1 matching over 10 bases. The CDR3 spans 15 residues. The germline gives CDR1 SGHNT, CDR2 YYREEE (reference sequence). V dropped 4 bases and J dropped 3; count of bases not matched to a gene: 7. The CDR3 here is CASSRAGQGLYEQYV. DNA for the CDR3: TGTGCCAGCAGCCGAGCGGGACAGGGGCTCTACGAGCAGTACGTC.

This clone was seen just once. The chain uses TRBV7-9 and TRBJ1-3; 8 bases align to TRBD1. The ends lost 8 bases at V and 2 bases at J; junction bases unmatched: 11. The V gene's germline CDR1 is SEHNR and CDR2 FQNEAQ (reference sequence). This CDR3 is 16 amino acids long. CDR3 amino acids: CASRPGQGLTGNTIYF. The DNA for the CDR3 is TGTGCCAGCCGACCCGGACAGGGTCTGACTGGAAACACCATATATTTT.

This clone has just a few counts. The rearrangement joins TRBV9 to TRBJ1-3; D call uncertain. The CDR3 covers 14 residues. Germline assignment: CDR1 SGDLS and CDR2 YYNGEE. The V end was cut by 0 bases, the J end by 2 bases, with 6 bases between. The CDR3 is CASSVGDTGNTIYF. The CDR3 coding sequence is TGTGCCAGCAGCGTAGGAGACACTGGAAACACCATATATTTT.

The chain combines TRBV6-6 with TRBJ2-7, with TRBD1 identical over 7 bases. The CDR3 runs 13 residues. The V and J ends lost 5 bases and 6 bases, in that order; junction bases with no gene match: 7. CDR1 and CDR2 (germline): MNHNY, SVGAGI (reference sequence). CDR3 sequence: CASSPPTGFEQYF. The CDR3 nucleotides are TGTGCCAGCAGTCCGCCGACAGGGTTCGAGCAGTACTTC.

For this clone: Other nucleotide sequences in the sample specify the same CDR3. The chain recombines TRBV9 with TRBJ1-2; 7 nucleotides match TRBD1. After removal of 0 bases from V and 4 bases from J, the junction contained 6 bases not matched to a gene. The CDR3 is 15 amino acids. Germline V gene lookup returns CDR1 SGDLS and CDR2 YYNGEE. The CDR3 is CASSVDNRGLYGYTF. The CDR3 DNA follows: TGTGCCAGCAGCGTAGATAACAGGGGCCTCTATGGCTACACCTTC.

This chain joins TRBV5-4 and TRBJ2-7; D unclear. V lost 3 bases and J lost 3, with 10 bases in between. CDR1 and CDR2 (germline): SGHNT, YYREEE (reference sequence). This CDR3 comprises 13 residues. CDR3 region: CASSSRNGYEQYF. CDR3 in DNA: TGTGCCAGCAGCTCTCGTAACGGCTACGAGCAGTACTTC.

The rearrangement joins TRBV2 to TRBJ1-1; D call uncertain. In germline, CDR1 is SNHLY, CDR2 FYNNEI. The V gene lost 7 bases and the J gene lost 1 base, with 13 bases spanning the gap. CDR3 size: 14 residues. CDR3 in DNA: TGTGCCAGCAACGTTCGCAGCGAGAACACTGAAGCTTTCTTT. It translates to CASNVRSENTEAFF.

The V and J genes are TRBV27 and TRBJ1-2, with D maybe TRBD1 (5 bases). V was pared by 4 bases and J by 3 bases, with 9 bases between. The germline gives CDR1 MNHEY, CDR2 SMNVEV (reference sequence). There are 13 residues in the CDR3. The CDR3 region is CASSWSRDYGYTF. CDR3 DNA sequence: TGTGCCAGCAGTTGGTCCAGGGACTATGGCTACACCTTC.

This clone was counted a few times. The rearrangement links TRBV5-4 to TRBJ2-6; D call uncertain. V lost 6 bases, J lost 1 base, and 8 bases lay in between. The CDR3 loop spans 14 amino acids. Per germline, CDR1 SGHNT and CDR2 YYREEE (reference sequence). The CDR3 loop reads CASTPFSGANVLTF. The DNA for the CDR3 is TGTGCCAGCACCCCCTTTTCTGGGGCCAACGTCCTGACTTTC. The full variable domain, in which reference TRBV5-4 and TRBJ2-6 provide the parts outside the CDR3, is ETGVTQSPTHLIKTRGQQVTLRCSSQSGHNTVSWYQQALGQGPQFIFQYYREEENGRGNFPPRFSGLQFPNYSSELNVNALELDDSALYLCASTPFSGANVLTFGAGSRLTVL.

This chain joins TRBV7-9 and TRBJ1-2; 8 bases align to TRBD1. Trimming at V came to 4 bases and at J to 3 bases, leaving 10 bases not matched to a gene. Germline-derived CDR1 and CDR2 are SEHNR and FQNEAQ (reference sequence). This CDR3 has 16 residues. CDR3 amino acids: CASSSITGGSDYGYTF. CDR3 nucleotide sequence: TGTGCCAGCAGCTCGATAACAGGGGGAAGTGACTATGGCTACACCTTC.

This clone has more than one count but fewer than ten. The V and J genes are TRBV6-5 and TRBJ2-5; D is possibly TRBD2 (6 bases). The germline V and J ends were trimmed by 0 bases and 4 bases, with 12 bases remaining between them. Per germline, CDR1 MNHEY and CDR2 SVGAGI. There are 15 residues in the CDR3. Here the CDR3 DNA reads TGTGCCAGCAGTTACTCTACGGGGGAATTAGAGACCCAGTACTTC. Protein product: CASSYSTGELETQYF.

This chain uses TRBV27 with TRBJ2-1; D perhaps matches TRBD2 (5 bases). With 0 bases removed from V and 9 bases from J, the gap between germline ends came to 15 bases. Germline V CDR1 and CDR2: MNHEY, SMNVEV (reference sequence). This CDR3 region has 15 residues. DNA of the CDR3: TGTGCCAGCAGTTTATCGATGGGAGTCGCAATTGAGCAGTTCTTC. Protein product: CASSLSMGVAIEQFF.